The entry below describes one TCR beta chain. What it recognizes is unknown. The sample is drawn from a study of vaccination and CD4 T cells after COVID-19. As for the study in general: Collection of post-COVID samples occurred a median approximately 100 days after diagnosis, spanning a range of 35 to 161. Control cultures used a CEFX viral epitope pool, an HIV-1 Nef peptide pool, or no peptide.

Specified treatment: approximately 10-day PBMC culture with coronavirus spike peptide pools or control peptides (ViraFEST assay). The study sequenced cultured CD4+ T cell DNA using the Oncomine TCR Beta short-read assay. Via MiXCR, TCRdb re-called the PCR reads, giving one row per CDR3 protein. The top ten hold around 5.5% of the sample, which has approximately 22,000 distinct CDR3 sequences, around 50% seen once. Sequenced sample: CD4+ T cells from blood, cultured in vitro. The receptor was derived from a human donor who had recovered from COVID-19.

The DNA for the CDR3 is TGTGCCAGCAGCCTAGGGAGTGAGACTGAAGCTTTCTTT. Translating it yields CASSLGSETEAFF. The J gene is TRBJ1-1, the V gene TRBV7-3; D gene unclear. The ends were cut back, 5 bases at V and 5 bases at J, with 12 bases in the middle. CDR3 size: 13 residues. CDR1 and CDR2 from the germline V gene are SGHTA and FQGTGA.